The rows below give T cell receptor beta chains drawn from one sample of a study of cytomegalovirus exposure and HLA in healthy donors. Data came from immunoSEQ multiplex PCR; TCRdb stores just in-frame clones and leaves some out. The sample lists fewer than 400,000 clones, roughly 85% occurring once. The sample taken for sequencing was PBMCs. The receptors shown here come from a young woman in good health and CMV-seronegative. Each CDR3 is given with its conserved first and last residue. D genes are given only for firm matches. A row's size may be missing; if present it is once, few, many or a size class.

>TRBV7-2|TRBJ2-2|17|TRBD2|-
CASSFPGTSGRTGELFF
TGTGCCAGCAGCTTCCCTGGGACTAGCGGGAGGACCGGGGAGCTGTTTTTT
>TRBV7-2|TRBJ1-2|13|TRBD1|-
CASSSGQKYGYTF
TGTGCCAGCAGCTCGGGACAGAAGTATGGCTACACCTTC
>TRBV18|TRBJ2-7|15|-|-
CASSPAEGRAYEQYF
TGTGCCAGCTCACCCGCGGAGGGCCGAGCCTACGAGCAGTACTTC
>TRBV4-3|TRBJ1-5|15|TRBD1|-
CASSWVTGGNQPQHF
TGCGCCAGCAGTTGGGTGACAGGGGGCAATCAGCCCCAGCATTTT
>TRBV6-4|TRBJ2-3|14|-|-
CASREGRETDTQYF
TGTGCCAGCAGGGAGGGCCGTGAAACAGATACGCAGTATTTT
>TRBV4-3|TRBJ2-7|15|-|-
CASSQDTGIGYEQYF
TGCGCCAGCAGCCAAGATACAGGGATTGGGTACGAGCAGTACTTC
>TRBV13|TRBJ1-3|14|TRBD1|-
CASSIGQAVDTIYF
TGTGCCAGCAGCATCGGACAGGCGGTGGACACCATATATTTT
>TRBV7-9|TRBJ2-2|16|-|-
CASSLNLGGRTGELFF
TGTGCCAGCAGCTTAAATTTGGGTGGGCGCACCGGGGAGCTGTTTTTT
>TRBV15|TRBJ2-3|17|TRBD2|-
CATSRGTSGRAGDTQYF
TGTGCCACCAGCAGGGGGACTAGCGGGAGGGCCGGAGATACGCAGTATTTT
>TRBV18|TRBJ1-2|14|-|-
CASSPARTNYGYTF
TGTGCCAGCTCACCCGCCAGAACTAACTATGGCTACACCTTC
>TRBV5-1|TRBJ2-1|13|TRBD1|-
CASSLQGTGEQFF
TGCGCCAGCAGCCTACAGGGGACAGGTGAGCAGTTCTTC
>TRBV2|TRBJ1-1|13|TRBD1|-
CASSVQGTTEAFF
TGTGCCAGCAGTGTACAGGGGACCACTGAAGCTTTCTTT
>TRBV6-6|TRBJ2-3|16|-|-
CASSGSAVVSTDTQYF
TGTGCCAGCAGTGGAAGCGCGGTCGTCAGCACAGATACGCAGTATTTT
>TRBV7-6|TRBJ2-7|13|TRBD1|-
CASSGTGTYEQYF
TGTGCCAGCAGCGGGACAGGGACCTACGAGCAGTACTTC
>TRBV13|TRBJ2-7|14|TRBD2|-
CASSFSGRAYEQYF
TGTGCCAGCAGCTTCAGCGGGAGGGCCTACGAGCAGTACTTC
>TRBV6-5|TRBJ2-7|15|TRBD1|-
CASTRGQDGSYEQYF
TGTGCCAGCACTCGGGGACAGGACGGCTCCTACGAGCAGTACTTC
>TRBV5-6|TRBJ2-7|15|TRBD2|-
CASSPLAGGIYEQYF
TGTGCCAGCAGCCCGTTAGCGGGAGGGATCTACGAGCAGTACTTC
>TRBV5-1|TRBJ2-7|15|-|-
CASAAFGLTSYEQYF
TGCGCCAGTGCCGCGTTTGGGCTGACCTCCTACGAGCAGTACTTC
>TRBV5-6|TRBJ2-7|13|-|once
CASSFLQRDEQYF
TGTGCCAGCAGCTTCCTACAGCGGGACGAGCAGTACTTC
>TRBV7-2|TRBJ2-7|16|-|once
CASSPRGQIRTYEQYF
TGTGCCAGCAGCCCAAGAGGGCAGATTCGTACCTACGAGCAGTACTTC
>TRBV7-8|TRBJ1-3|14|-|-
CASSNGGLGNTIYF
TGTGCCAGCAGTAACGGGGGTCTTGGAAACACCATATATTTT
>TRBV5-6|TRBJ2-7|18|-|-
CASSSGIPIIRFSYEQYF
TGTGCCAGCAGCTCCGGGATACCAATCATAAGATTCTCCTACGAGCAGTACTTC
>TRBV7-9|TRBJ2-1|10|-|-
CASTGNEQFF
TGTGCCAGCACCGGGAATGAGCAGTTCTTC
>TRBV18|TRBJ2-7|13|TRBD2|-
CASSPGLGYEQYF
TGTGCCAGCTCACCGGGACTAGGCTACGAGCAGTACTTC
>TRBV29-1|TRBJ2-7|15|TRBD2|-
CSVIRLAGGSYEQYF
TGCAGCGTTATTCGTCTAGCGGGAGGCTCCTACGAGCAGTACTTC
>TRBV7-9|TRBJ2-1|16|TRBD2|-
CASSSRLAGGDNEQFF
TGTGCCAGCAGCTCCAGACTAGCGGGAGGGGACAATGAGCAGTTCTTC
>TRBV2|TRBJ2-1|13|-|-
CASRGLNYNEQFF
TGTGCCAGCAGGGGGCTTAACTACAATGAGCAGTTCTTC
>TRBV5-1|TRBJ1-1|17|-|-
CASSLGVYREGNTEAFF
TGCGCCAGCAGCTTGGGCGTATACAGGGAGGGGAACACTGAAGCTTTCTTT
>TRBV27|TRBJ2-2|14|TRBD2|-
CASTRTRGTGELFF
TGTGCCAGCACCAGGACTAGAGGCACCGGGGAGCTGTTTTTT
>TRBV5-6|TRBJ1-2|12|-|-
CASSLTDYGYTF
TGTGCCAGCAGCCTGACAGACTATGGCTACACCTTC
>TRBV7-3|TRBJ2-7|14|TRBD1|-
CASSPGTGPYEQYF
TGTGCCAGCAGCCCCGGGACAGGGCCCTACGAGCAGTACTTC
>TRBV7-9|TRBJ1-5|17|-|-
CASSNGGAGYSNQPQHF
TGTGCCAGCAGCAATGGGGGGGCAGGCTATAGCAATCAGCCCCAGCATTTT
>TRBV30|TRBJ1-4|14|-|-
CAWSPGGRDEKLFF
TGTGCCTGGAGTCCGGGAGGGCGGGACGAAAAACTGTTTTTT
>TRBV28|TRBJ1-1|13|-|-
CASRRDINTEAFF
TGTGCCAGCAGACGCGACATCAACACTGAAGCTTTCTTT
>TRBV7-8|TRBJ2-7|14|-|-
CASSTWDKPYEQYF
TGTGCCAGCAGCACCTGGGACAAACCCTACGAGCAGTACTTC
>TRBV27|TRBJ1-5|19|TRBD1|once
CASSPAPYTGVGGNQPQHF
TGTGCCAGCAGCCCAGCCCCGTATACAGGGGTCGGGGGCAATCAGCCCCAGCATTTT
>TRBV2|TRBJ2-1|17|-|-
CASREDRERDPYNEQFF
TGTGCCAGCAGAGAAGACAGGGAGCGGGACCCATACAATGAGCAGTTCTTC
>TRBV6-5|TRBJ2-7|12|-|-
CASRPQGYEQYF
TGTGCCAGCAGGCCACAGGGCTACGAGCAGTACTTC
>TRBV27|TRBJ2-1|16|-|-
CASSLFSAGGWSEQFF
TGTGCCAGCAGTTTATTTTCGGCAGGGGGGTGGTCTGAGCAGTTCTTC
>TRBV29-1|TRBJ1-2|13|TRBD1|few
CSAGRTGTYGYTF
TGCAGCGCTGGGCGGACAGGGACCTATGGCTACACCTTC
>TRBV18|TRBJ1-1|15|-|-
CASSTSGTLYTEAFF
TGTGCCAGCTCCACATCCGGGACTTTGTACACTGAAGCTTTCTTT
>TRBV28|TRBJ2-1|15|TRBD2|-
CASTPGTSGVNEQFF
TGTGCCAGCACCCCCGGGACTAGCGGGGTCAATGAGCAGTTCTTC
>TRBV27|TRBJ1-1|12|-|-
CASSSVNTEAFF
TGTGCCAGCAGTTCCGTGAACACTGAAGCTTTCTTT
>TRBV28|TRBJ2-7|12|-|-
CASSGYLYEQYF
TGTGCCAGCTCGGGGTACCTCTACGAGCAGTACTTC
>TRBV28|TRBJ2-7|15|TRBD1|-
CASSLGTDLSYEQYF
TGTGCCAGCAGTTTAGGGACAGACCTATCCTACGAGCAGTACTTC
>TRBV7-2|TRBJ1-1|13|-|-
CASSSQGITEAFF
TGTGCCAGCAGCTCTCAGGGGATAACTGAAGCTTTCTTT